Below, 2 T cell receptor beta chains from the same sample are listed, as sequenced in a study of blood T cell repertoires in COVID-19. This table comes from immunoSEQ multiplex PCR, and its TCRdb copy is limited to in-frame clones, with some not included. The table shows 100,000 or so clones, with 85% to 90% occurring only once. The sequenced material came from peripheral blood. Every receptor here comes from a human donor with acute or convalescent COVID-19. The donor label of this sample is uncertain.

The chain combines TRBV7-8 with TRBJ1-3, with D uncertain. V lost 5 bases and J lost 3, with 11 bases in between. CDR3 length: 14 residues. In germline, CDR1 is SGHVS, CDR2 FQNEAQ. The CDR3, as DNA: TGTGCCAGCAGCCAGGCCGGGGTTGGAAACACCATATATTTT. Its translation is CASSQAGVGNTIYF.

V and J are TRBV28 and TRBJ1-2; 7 bases map to TRBD1. V gave up 2 bases and J gave up 7 bases; unmatched junction bases: 7. Germline-derived CDR1 and CDR2 are MDHEN and SYDVKM. The CDR3 is 14 amino acids. The CDR3 coding sequence is TGTGCCAGCAGTTTAACAGGGGTTTACACTGGCTACACCTTC. Encoded protein: CASSLTGVYTGYTF.